Sequencing of this TCR beta chain was carried out in a study of T-cell memory formation after mild COVID-19. Study in general: Across donors, TCR clusters were largely donor specific. Points from the study as a whole: Day 15 to 85 contracting clones showed balanced CD4/CD8; day 15 to 37 expanders favored CD4+. The authors left the SARS-CoV-2 specificity of second-wave clones peaking on day 37 unconfirmed. Pre-infection memory showed some responding clones, and this suggested that cross-reactive memory joined.

This clonotype turned up a few times. Its antigen is unknown. TCRdb ran MiXCR on the 5' RACE reads and lists one entry per CDR3 protein. The repertoire holds 550,000 to 700,000 distinct CDR3 sequences, with approximately 18% as singletons. The sequence was obtained from an adult woman who had mild COVID-19 (a few samples of this study predate the infection). Cell type and time point are not known. The sample taken for sequencing was PBMCs or a T cell subset sorted from them (not recorded which).

CDR3 sequence (DNA): TGTGCCAGCAGCTCCACAGGGGTCCTTGCGATTCAGTACTTC. Translated: CASSSTGVLAIQYF. The V and J genes are TRBV7-2 and TRBJ2-4; TRBD1 agrees at 7 bases. This CDR3 spans 14 amino acids. The V and J ends lost 4 bases and 10 bases, in that order; junction bases with no gene match: 10. Germline CDR1 reads SGHTA; CDR2 reads FQGNSA.